This TCR beta chain was sequenced for a study of T cell responses to AZD1222 COVID-19 vaccine (dated by TCRdb to the early 2020s). In the study overall: Because spike-specific TCR depth and breadth did not differ between the two schedules, AZD1222 recipients who got a second dose at roughly 4 weeks were pooled with those who got a second dose at roughly 12 weeks. TCR sequencing covered roughly 230 trial participants: 207 given two doses of AZD1222 and about 26 given two doses of MenACWY control vaccine. Trial participants were enrolled into age subgroups of 18-55, 56-69 and 70-plus years, which contained 148, 28 and 57 TCR-sequenced participants, respectively. Paper-wide results and their limitations: A significant rise in spike-specific TCR breadth and depth was observed after two AZD1222 doses relative to day 0 and relative to MenACWY recipients. Conclusions about previously exposed vaccinees were limited because only six AZD1222 recipients were SARS-CoV-2 seropositive at baseline. Epitopes outside the regions mutated in the B.1.351 and B.1.1.7 variants were reportedly recognized by nearly half of the unique spike-specific TCRs. Because no samples from the day 14 peak response were available, repertoires could be characterized only after the peak T cell response. Most participants were white British and females outnumbered males, and the authors suggested that clonal diversity may have been underestimated. Vaccine-associated CD4 TCRs spanned the whole spike protein, with dominant responses in regions 160-218 and 743-854. In the small 56-69-year group, the increase in depth fell short of significance, most likely because of low power.

Via the germline V gene, CDR1 is MNHEY and CDR2 SVGAGI. From the cysteine up to the phenylalanine, the CDR3 has a length of 13 residues. CDR3 DNA only is kept here, 39 bases in frame from base 1. V is cut by 2 bases and J by 6 bases, and the space between the germline ends is 10 bases. The CDR3 regions of human TCRbeta chains were subjected to immunosequencing. The authors processed their data as follows. TCRs in the repertoires were compared against a reference library of SARS-CoV-2-specific TCRs that had been generated with the MIRA antigen-specificity platform. Breadth meant the fraction of unique TCRs that were SARS-CoV-2-associated, whereas depth meant the fraction of total T cells that were SARS-CoV-2-associated. Using the MIRA data, each spike-specific TCR was assigned both to the spike region to which the TCR was reactive and to a CD4 or CD8 class. Log10-transformed breadth and depth values were compared by one-way ANOVA with Sidak's multiple comparisons tests. In its TCRdb copy, this immuneACCESS table keeps in-frame sequences only and misses some clones. Where compared with another copy, unresolved V genes explain less than half of these, and the others have no known cause. V and J calls and clone size are given by that table; D and trimming were obtained from the DNA. The sample yields approximately 160,000 clones; around 88% were counted once. Of the sample, 2% to 2.5% is held by the ten largest clones.

Regarding this clone: Its antigen target is currently unknown. Per-base qualities were not stored, and no clone one base away is much larger.

Explained via the paper, the time point label denotes: baseline before first vaccination. Vaccinee samples came from UK trials COV001 and COV002, including a single-blind randomized controlled phase 2/3 trial of AZD1222 (ChAdOx1 nCoV-19) in healthy adults. For TCRbeta chain sequencing, PBMC samples were collected from trial participants at day 0 and at day 28 after the second dose. The chain couples TRBV6-5 to TRBJ1-1; confidence is insufficient to name the D gene. This receptor was identified in an adult in good health. The input for sequencing was peripheral blood, taken on day 0 of AZD1222 vaccination. The CDR3 protein: CASSYSQRAEAFF. DNA sequence: TGTGCCAGCAGTTACAGCCAGCGAGCTGAAGCTTTCTTT.